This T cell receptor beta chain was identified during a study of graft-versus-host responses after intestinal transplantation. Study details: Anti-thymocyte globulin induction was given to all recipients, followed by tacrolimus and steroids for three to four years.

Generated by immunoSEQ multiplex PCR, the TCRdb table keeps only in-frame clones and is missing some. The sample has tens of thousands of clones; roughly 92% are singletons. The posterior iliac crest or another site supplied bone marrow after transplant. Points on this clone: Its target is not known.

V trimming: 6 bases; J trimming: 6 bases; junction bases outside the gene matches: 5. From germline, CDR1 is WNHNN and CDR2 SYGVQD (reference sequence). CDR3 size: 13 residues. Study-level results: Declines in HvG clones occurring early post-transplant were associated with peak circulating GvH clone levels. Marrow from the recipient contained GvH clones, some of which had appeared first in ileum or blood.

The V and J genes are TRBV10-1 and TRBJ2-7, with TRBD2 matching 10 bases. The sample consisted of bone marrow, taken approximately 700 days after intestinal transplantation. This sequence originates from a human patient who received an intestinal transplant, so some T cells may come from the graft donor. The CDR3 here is CASSPSGSSEQYF. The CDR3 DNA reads TGCGCCAGCAGCCCTAGCGGGAGTTCCGAGCAGTACTTC.